This T cell receptor beta chain was sequenced for a study of immune reconstitution after stem cell transplant in scleroderma. TCRdb independently ran MiXCR on the RT-PCR reads; one entry per CDR3 protein. The repertoire holds about 5,600 distinct CDR3 sequences, with roughly 8% as singletons. By share, this clonotype counts as medium-sized (0.01 to 0.1%). The V gene end was trimmed by 8 bases and the J gene end by 1 base; junction bases not matched to a gene: 4. The CDR3 is made up of 12 amino acids. The germline V gene has CDR1 SQVTM and CDR2 ANQGSEA. This TCR derives from a male donor with systemic sclerosis. This material was obtained before or after autologous hematopoietic stem cell transplantation (not recorded which). The chain recombines TRBV29-1 with TRBJ1-1, with 7 nucleotides matching TRBD1. CDR3 residues: CSSDRANTEAFF. CDR3 nucleotides: TGCAGCTCTGACAGGGCGAACACTGAAGCTTTCTTT.